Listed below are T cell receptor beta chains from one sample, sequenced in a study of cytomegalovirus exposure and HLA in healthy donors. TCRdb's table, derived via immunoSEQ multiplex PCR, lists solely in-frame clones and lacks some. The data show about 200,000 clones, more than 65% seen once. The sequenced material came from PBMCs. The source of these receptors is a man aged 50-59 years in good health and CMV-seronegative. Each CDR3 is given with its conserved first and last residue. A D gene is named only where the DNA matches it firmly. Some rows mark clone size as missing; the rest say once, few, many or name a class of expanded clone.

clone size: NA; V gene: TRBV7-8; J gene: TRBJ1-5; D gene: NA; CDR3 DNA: TGTGCCAGCAGCTTAAGCGGAATTCCAAAGCCCCAGCATTTT; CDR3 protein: CASSLSGIPKPQHF
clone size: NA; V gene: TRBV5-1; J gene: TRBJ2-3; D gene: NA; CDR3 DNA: TGCGCCAGCACCCTTTCCCGGGAAAGCGCAGATACGCAGTATTTT; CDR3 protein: CASTLSRESADTQYF
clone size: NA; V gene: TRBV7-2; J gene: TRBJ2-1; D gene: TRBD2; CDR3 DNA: TGTGCCAGCAGCAAACCCGGGACTAGCGGAAACAATGAGCAGTTCTTC; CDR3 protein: CASSKPGTSGNNEQFF
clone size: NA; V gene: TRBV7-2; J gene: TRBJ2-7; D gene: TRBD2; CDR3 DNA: TGTGCCAGCAGCTCTGGGACTAGCGGCCGGGTCGAGCAGTACTTC; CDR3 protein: CASSSGTSGRVEQYF
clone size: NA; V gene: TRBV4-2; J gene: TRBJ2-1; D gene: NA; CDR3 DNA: TGTGCCAGCAGCCAAGTTCCTTCTAGCGATTTCTCCTACAATGAGCAGTTCTTC; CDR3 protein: CASSQVPSSDFSYNEQFF
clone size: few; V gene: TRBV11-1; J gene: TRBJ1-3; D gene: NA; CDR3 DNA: TGTGCCAGCAGACTCGTCTCTGGAAACACCATATATTTT; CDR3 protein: CASRLVSGNTIYF
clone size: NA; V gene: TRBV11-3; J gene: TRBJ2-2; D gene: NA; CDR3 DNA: TGTGCCAGCAGCTTAGGTCCGGGAGAATTGACCGGGGAGCTGTTTTTT; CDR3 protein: CASSLGPGELTGELFF
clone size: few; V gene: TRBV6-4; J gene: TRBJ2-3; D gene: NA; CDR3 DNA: TGTGCCAGCAGTGACGATCTCTCCGGGGCAGATACGCAGTATTTT; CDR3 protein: CASSDDLSGADTQYF
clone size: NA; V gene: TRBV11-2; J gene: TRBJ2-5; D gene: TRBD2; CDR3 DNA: TGTGCCAGCAGCTCCAAGCGGGGGGCTGAACAAGAGACCCAGTACTTC; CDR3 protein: CASSSKRGAEQETQYF
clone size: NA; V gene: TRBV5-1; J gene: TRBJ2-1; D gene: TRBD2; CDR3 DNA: TGCGCCAGCACCCGGACTAGCGGGAGGGCCAGGTACAATGAGCAGTTCTTC; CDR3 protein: CASTRTSGRARYNEQFF
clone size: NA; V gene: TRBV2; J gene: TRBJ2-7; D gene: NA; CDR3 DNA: TGTGCCAGCAGTGCTTACAGGGCTACCTACGAGCAGTACTTC; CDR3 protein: CASSAYRATYEQYF
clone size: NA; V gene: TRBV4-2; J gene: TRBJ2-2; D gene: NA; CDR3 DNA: TGTGCCAGCAGCCAAGCGAGCGCATACACCGGGGAGCTGTTTTTT; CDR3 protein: CASSQASAYTGELFF
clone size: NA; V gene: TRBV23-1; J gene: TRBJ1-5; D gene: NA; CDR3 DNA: TGCGCCAGCACCCCAGCGGGGTTATGCAATCAGCCCCAGCATTTT; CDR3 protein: CASTPAGLCNQPQHF
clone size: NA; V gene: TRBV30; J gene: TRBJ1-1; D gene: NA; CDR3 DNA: TGTGCCTGCCGACAGGAGAACACTGAAGCTTTCTTT; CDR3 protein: CACRQENTEAFF
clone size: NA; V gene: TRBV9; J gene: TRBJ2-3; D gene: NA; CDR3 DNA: TGTGCCAGCAGCGTAGAGTTGAGGAATACGCAGTATTTT; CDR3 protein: CASSVELRNTQYF
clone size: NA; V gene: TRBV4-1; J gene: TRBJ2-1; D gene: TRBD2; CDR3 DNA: TGCGCCAGCAGCCTGACTAGCGGGATGCAGAATGAGCAGTTCTTC; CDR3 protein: CASSLTSGMQNEQFF
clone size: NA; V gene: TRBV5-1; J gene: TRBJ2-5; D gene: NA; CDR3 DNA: TGCGCCAGCAGCTTCCTAGAGACCCAGTACTTC; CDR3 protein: CASSFLETQYF
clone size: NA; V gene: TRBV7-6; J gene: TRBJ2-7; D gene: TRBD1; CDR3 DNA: TGTGCCAGCAGTTCCGGGACAGGGGGGATCTACGAGCAGTACTTC; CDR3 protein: CASSSGTGGIYEQYF
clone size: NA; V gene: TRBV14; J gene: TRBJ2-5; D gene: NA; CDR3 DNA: TGTGCCAGCAGCCAAACAGGGCACGGAGAGACCCAGTACTTC; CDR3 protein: CASSQTGHGETQYF
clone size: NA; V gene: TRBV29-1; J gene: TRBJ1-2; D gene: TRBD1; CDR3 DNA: TGCAGCGTTGAAGAGGGAAACAGGGGGAACTATGGCTACACCTTC; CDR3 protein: CSVEEGNRGNYGYTF
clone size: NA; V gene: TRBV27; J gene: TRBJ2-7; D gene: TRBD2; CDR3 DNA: TGTGCCAGCAGTTTAAGGGAGGGGCGCGAGCAGTACTTC; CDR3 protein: CASSLREGREQYF
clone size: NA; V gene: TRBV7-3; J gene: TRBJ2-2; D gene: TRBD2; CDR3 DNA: TGTGCCAGCACCCTCGGAACAAGCACCGGGACTAGCGGAACGAACACCGGGGAGCTGTTTTTT; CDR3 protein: CASTLGTSTGTSGTNTGELFF
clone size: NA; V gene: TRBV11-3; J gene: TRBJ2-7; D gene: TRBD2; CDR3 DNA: TGTGCCAGCAGCTTAGCTAGCGGGTACGAGCAGTACTTC; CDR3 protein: CASSLASGYEQYF
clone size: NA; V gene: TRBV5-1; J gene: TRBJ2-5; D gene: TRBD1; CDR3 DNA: TGCGCCAGCAGATCCGGGACAGGGGGGGTAGAGACCCAGTACTTC; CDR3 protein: CASRSGTGGVETQYF